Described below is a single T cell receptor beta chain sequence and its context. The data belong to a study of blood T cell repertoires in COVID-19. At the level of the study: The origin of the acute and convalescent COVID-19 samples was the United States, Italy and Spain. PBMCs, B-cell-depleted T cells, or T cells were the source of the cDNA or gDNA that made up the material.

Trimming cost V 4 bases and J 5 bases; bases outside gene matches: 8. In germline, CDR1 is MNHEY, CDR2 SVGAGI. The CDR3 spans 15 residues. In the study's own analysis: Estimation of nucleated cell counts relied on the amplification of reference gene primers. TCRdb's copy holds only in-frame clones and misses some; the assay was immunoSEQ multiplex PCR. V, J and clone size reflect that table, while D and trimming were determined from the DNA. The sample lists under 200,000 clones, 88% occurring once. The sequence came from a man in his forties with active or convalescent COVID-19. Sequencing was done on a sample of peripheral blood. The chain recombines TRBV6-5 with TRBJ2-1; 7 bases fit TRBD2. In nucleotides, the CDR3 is TGTGCCAGCAGTTTAGGGAGGGATAGGCACAATGAGCAGTTCTTC. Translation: CASSLGRDRHNEQFF.